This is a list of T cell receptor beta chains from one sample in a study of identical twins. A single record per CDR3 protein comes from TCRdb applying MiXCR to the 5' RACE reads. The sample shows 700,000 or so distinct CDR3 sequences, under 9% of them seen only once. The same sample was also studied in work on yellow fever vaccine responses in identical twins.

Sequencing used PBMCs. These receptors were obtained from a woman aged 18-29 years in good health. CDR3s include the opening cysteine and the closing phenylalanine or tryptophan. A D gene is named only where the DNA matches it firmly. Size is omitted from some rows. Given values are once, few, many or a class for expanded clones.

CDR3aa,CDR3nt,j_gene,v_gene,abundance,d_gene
CAISESTGGGGTEAFF,TGTGCCATCAGTGAGTCGACCGGAGGTGGGGGCACTGAAGCTTTCTTT,TRBJ1-1,TRBV10-3,many,.
CSVEVRAGEQYF,TGCAGCGTTGAAGTCAGGGCGGGGGAGCAGTACTTC,TRBJ2-7,TRBV29-1,many,.
CSVIRSGQINEQFF,TGCAGCGTTATTCGATCGGGACAGATCAATGAGCAGTTCTTC,TRBJ2-1,TRBV29-1,many,TRBD1
CSVPPGQNYNEQFF,TGCAGTGTCCCCCCGGGACAGAACTACAATGAGCAGTTCTTC,TRBJ2-1,TRBV20-1,.,TRBD1
CASRETLAKNIQYF,TGTGCCAGCAGGGAAACTCTAGCCAAAAACATTCAGTACTTC,TRBJ2-4,TRBV28,.,.
CASSPFLDRVGYEQYF,TGTGCCAGCAGTCCTTTTTTGGACAGGGTGGGCTACGAGCAGTACTTC,TRBJ2-7,TRBV27,few,TRBD1
CSVSPAGVGNEQYF,TGCAGCGTTTCCCCTGCCGGGGTCGGGAACGAGCAGTACTTC,TRBJ2-7,TRBV29-1,many,.
CASSYQWDLRNSPLHF,TGTGCCAGCAGTTACCAATGGGACCTGCGAAATTCACCCCTCCACTTT,TRBJ1-6,TRBV6-5,.,.
CASSYDADYNSPLHF,TGTGCCAGCAGTTACGACGCCGACTATAATTCACCCCTCCACTTT,TRBJ1-6,TRBV6-2/TRBV6-3,many,.
CSAPDPDGRYEQYF,TGCAGTGCGCCTGACCCCGATGGGAGATACGAGCAGTACTTC,TRBJ2-7,TRBV20-1,.,.
CASSVGPGLADNEQFF,TGTGCCAGCAGTGTGGGACCGGGACTAGCGGACAATGAGCAGTTCTTC,TRBJ2-1,TRBV6-4,few,TRBD2
CASSLDRIAPLHF,TGTGCCAGCAGTTTAGACAGGATCGCACCCCTCCACTTT,TRBJ1-6,TRBV6-5,.,.
CASSLKLAERHSFF,TGTGCCAGCAGCCTCAAACTAGCGGAGCGACATTCGTTCTTC,TRBJ2-1,TRBV6-6,.,TRBD2
CSAQDRVAYEQYF,TGCAGTGCCCAGGACAGGGTTGCCTACGAGCAGTACTTC,TRBJ2-7,TRBV20-1,.,TRBD1
CCARDLVRTTTYEQYF,TGCTGTGCTAGAGATTTGGTAAGGACTACTACTTACGAGCAGTACTTC,TRBJ2-7,TRBV20-1,.,.
CASSLGRTSFTGELFF,TGTGCCAGCAGCTTAGGCCGGACTAGCTTTACCGGGGAGCTGTTTTTT,TRBJ2-2,TRBV11-3,few,TRBD2
CASSPGLAGIFF,TGTGCCAGCAGCCCCGGACTAGCGGGAATATTTTTT,TRBJ2-3,TRBV7-9,few,TRBD2
CASSLDAGISHYEQYF,TGTGCCAGCAGCTTAGATGCAGGGATCTCTCACTACGAGCAGTACTTC,TRBJ2-7,TRBV7-9,many,.
CASTPQAAGGSEQYF,TGTGCCAGCACTCCCCAGGCAGCGGGGGGGAGCGAGCAGTACTTC,TRBJ2-7,TRBV7-2,few,TRBD2
CASSPKVSGTGELFF,TGTGCCAGCAGCCCGAAGGTTTCCGGGACCGGGGAGCTGTTTTTT,TRBJ2-2,TRBV7-2,few,.
CASSHRGTGGARSYTF,TGTGCCAGCAGCCACAGAGGGACAGGGGGCGCGAGGAGCTACACCTTC,TRBJ1-2,TRBV3-1,.,TRBD1
CSVRTSGSDEQFF,TGCAGCGTCAGGACTAGCGGGAGCGATGAGCAGTTCTTC,TRBJ2-1,TRBV29-1,.,TRBD2
CASSHTGTVNQPQHF,TGTGCCAGCAGCCACACCGGGACAGTGAACCAGCCCCAGCATTTT,TRBJ1-5,TRBV6-2/TRBV6-3,few,TRBD1
CSAPTSGFYEQYF,TGCAGTGCCCCGACTAGCGGGTTCTACGAGCAGTACTTC,TRBJ2-7,TRBV20-1,many,TRBD2
CASSKMDREDYGYTF,TGTGCCAGCAGTAAGATGGACAGGGAGGACTATGGCTACACCTTC,TRBJ1-2,TRBV12-3/TRBV12-4,few,TRBD1
CASSLGGTGKDTQYF,TGTGCCAGCAGTTTAGGTGGGACAGGGAAAGATACGCAGTATTTT,TRBJ2-3,TRBV27,many,TRBD1
CASSFSPLGQGGSYEQYF,TGTGCCAGCAGTTTCTCTCCCCTGGGACAGGGGGGCTCCTACGAGCAGTACTTC,TRBJ2-7,TRBV6-5,few,TRBD1
CASSELGVGGRGRTGELFF,TGTGCCAGCAGTGAATTAGGAGTGGGGGGGCGCGGGCGCACCGGGGAGCTGTTTTTT,TRBJ2-2,TRBV25-1,few,.
CASSFDSAALTDTQYF,TGTGCCAGCAGTTTTGATAGCGCGGCGCTCACAGATACGCAGTATTTT,TRBJ2-3,TRBV12-3/TRBV12-4,few,.
CASSSAGPSRADTQYF,TGTGCCAGCAGTTCTGCAGGGCCATCAAGGGCAGATACGCAGTATTTT,TRBJ2-3,TRBV28,.,.
CASSSLVHSDTDTQYF,TGTGCCAGCAGCTCACTAGTACACTCCGACACAGATACGCAGTATTTT,TRBJ2-3,TRBV7-9,.,.
CASSLGVIRREKLFF,TGTGCCAGCAGTCTGGGGGTTATTCGACGTGAAAAACTGTTTTTT,TRBJ1-4,TRBV6-1,.,.
CSVETNTGELFF,TGCAGCGTGGAAACTAACACCGGGGAGCTGTTTTTT,TRBJ2-2,TRBV29-1,many,.
CASSVALRADTQYF,TGCGCCAGCAGCGTGGCCCTGAGGGCAGATACGCAGTATTTT,TRBJ2-3,TRBV5-1,.,.